This TCR beta chain came from a study of shared clonotypes between healthy human individuals. Study outcomes and limitations: A limitation of the genetic and exposure-history diversity represented arose from few donors.

As for this clone: The antigen remains unidentified. Other DNA sequences within the sample encode an identical CDR3.

The method was immunoSEQ multiplex PCR; TCRdb's version includes in-frame clones alone and lacks a portion of them. Of 2 million to 2.5 million clones in the sample, 85% to 95% are singletons; the top ten hold 0.13%. Trimming at V came to 3 bases and at J to 8 bases, leaving 1 base not matched to a gene. There are 14 residues in the CDR3. Germline V gene data show CDR1 as SGHVS and CDR2 as FNYEAQ. V gene TRBV7-6 combines with J gene TRBJ1-6; the match to TRBD1 covers 10 bases. Input material: naive CD4+ T cells sorted from blood. The subset denotes: CD45RA+ positively selected. The TCR originated in a man aged 18-30 years in good health. In nucleotides, the CDR3 is TGTGCCAGCAGCTTTGGGACAGGGGATTCACCCCTCCACTTT. Its protein product is CASSFGTGDSPLHF.